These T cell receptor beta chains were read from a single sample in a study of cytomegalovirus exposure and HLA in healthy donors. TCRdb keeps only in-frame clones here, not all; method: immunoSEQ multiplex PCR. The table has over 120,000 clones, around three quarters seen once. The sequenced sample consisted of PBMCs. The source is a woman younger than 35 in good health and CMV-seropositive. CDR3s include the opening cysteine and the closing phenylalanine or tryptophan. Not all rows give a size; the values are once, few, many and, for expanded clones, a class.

cdr3_aa: CASSSPGRSPHF
j_call: TRBJ1-6
cdr3_length: 12
clone_size: -
v_call: TRBV27

cdr3_aa: CASSAPRGYNSPLHF
j_call: TRBJ1-6
cdr3_length: 15
clone_size: -
v_call: TRBV27

cdr3_aa: CASSPGLVGNTIYF
j_call: TRBJ1-3
cdr3_length: 14
clone_size: -
v_call: TRBV13

cdr3_aa: CASSLIGQGTYEQYF
j_call: TRBJ2-7
cdr3_length: 15
clone_size: -
v_call: TRBV28

cdr3_aa: CASSILLNYGYTF
j_call: TRBJ1-2
cdr3_length: 13
clone_size: -
v_call: TRBV19

cdr3_aa: CASSLAQGLAGGYNEQFF
j_call: TRBJ2-1
cdr3_length: 18
clone_size: -
v_call: TRBV7-9

cdr3_aa: CASSAPPSQTQYF
j_call: TRBJ2-5
cdr3_length: 13
clone_size: once
v_call: TRBV11-2

cdr3_aa: CASSQRRGPQETQYF
j_call: TRBJ2-5
cdr3_length: 15
clone_size: -
v_call: TRBV14

cdr3_aa: CAWRPALARPLNTEAFF
j_call: TRBJ1-1
cdr3_length: 17
clone_size: -
v_call: TRBV30

cdr3_aa: CASSESLSSYNEQFF
j_call: TRBJ2-1
cdr3_length: 15
clone_size: -
v_call: TRBV2

cdr3_aa: CASSLITGMKTEAFF
j_call: TRBJ1-1
cdr3_length: 15
clone_size: -
v_call: TRBV7-9

cdr3_aa: CASSQDGYRATDTQYF
j_call: TRBJ2-3
cdr3_length: 16
clone_size: -
v_call: TRBV4-1

cdr3_aa: CASSTGLHYEQYF
j_call: TRBJ2-7
cdr3_length: 13
clone_size: -
v_call: TRBV19

cdr3_aa: CASSLPRGITEAFF
j_call: TRBJ1-1
cdr3_length: 14
clone_size: once
v_call: TRBV6-5

cdr3_aa: CASSGPEESSYEQYF
j_call: TRBJ2-7
cdr3_length: 15
clone_size: -
v_call: TRBV10-1

cdr3_aa: CASSPSGGTNEKLFF
j_call: TRBJ1-4
cdr3_length: 15
clone_size: -
v_call: TRBV18

cdr3_aa: CASRHRGINYEKLFF
j_call: TRBJ1-4
cdr3_length: 15
clone_size: -
v_call: TRBV6-5

cdr3_aa: CSETRGWSTEAFF
j_call: TRBJ1-1
cdr3_length: 13
clone_size: -
v_call: TRBV29-1

cdr3_aa: CASSPPPHGYTF
j_call: TRBJ1-2
cdr3_length: 12
clone_size: -
v_call: TRBV7-9

cdr3_aa: CASSDRTGGFYGYTF
j_call: TRBJ1-2
cdr3_length: 15
clone_size: -
v_call: TRBV6-1

cdr3_aa: CALQTGSPLHF
j_call: TRBJ1-6
cdr3_length: 11
clone_size: few
v_call: TRBV30

cdr3_aa: CASSPGPGELFF
j_call: TRBJ2-2
cdr3_length: 12
clone_size: -
v_call: TRBV6-5

cdr3_aa: CAWGGLNEAFF
j_call: TRBJ1-1
cdr3_length: 11
clone_size: few
v_call: TRBV30

cdr3_aa: CASSEGQSTDTQYF
j_call: TRBJ2-3
cdr3_length: 14
clone_size: -
v_call: TRBV7-9

cdr3_aa: CSARRADTQYF
j_call: TRBJ2-3
cdr3_length: 11
clone_size: -
v_call: TRBV20-1

cdr3_aa: CAISIGQGNQPQHF
j_call: TRBJ1-5
cdr3_length: 14
clone_size: once
v_call: TRBV10-3

cdr3_aa: CASSLASASGTATYEQYF
j_call: TRBJ2-7
cdr3_length: 18
clone_size: -
v_call: TRBV28

cdr3_aa: CASSPLPGQGADYGYTF
j_call: TRBJ1-2
cdr3_length: 17
clone_size: -
v_call: TRBV7-8

cdr3_aa: CASSLDSLLIDTIYF
j_call: TRBJ1-3
cdr3_length: 15
clone_size: -
v_call: TRBV5-1

cdr3_aa: CASSLGSGGAIYEQYF
j_call: TRBJ2-7
cdr3_length: 16
clone_size: -
v_call: TRBV7-2

cdr3_aa: CASSLGTGANEKLFF
j_call: TRBJ1-4
cdr3_length: 15
clone_size: -
v_call: TRBV5-1

cdr3_aa: CASSQWEVWETQYF
j_call: TRBJ2-5
cdr3_length: 14
clone_size: -
v_call: TRBV5-1

cdr3_aa: CAWSSRIYGYTF
j_call: TRBJ1-2
cdr3_length: 12
clone_size: few
v_call: TRBV30

cdr3_aa: CASSQEGDTSSYNEQFF
j_call: TRBJ2-1
cdr3_length: 17
clone_size: -
v_call: TRBV4-1

cdr3_aa: CASSLDSRSTEAFF
j_call: TRBJ1-1
cdr3_length: 14
clone_size: -
v_call: TRBV4-1

cdr3_aa: CASSENRGGYGYTF
j_call: TRBJ1-2
cdr3_length: 14
clone_size: -
v_call: TRBV10-2

cdr3_aa: CASRTTGGSYEQYF
j_call: TRBJ2-7
cdr3_length: 14
clone_size: few
v_call: TRBV27